The clone carrying this T cell receptor (beta chain) is a singleton in its sample. What it recognizes is unknown. The data are from a study of cytomegalovirus exposure and HLA in healthy donors. Study overall: Previous work identified roughly 120 million unique TCR beta sequences from some 170 million T cells.

This CDR3 has 17 amino acids. Germline assignment: CDR1 MDHEN and CDR2 SYDVKM. Use of 60 Vbeta and 13 Jbeta primers characterized the PCR. TCRdb's table, derived via immunoSEQ multiplex PCR, lists solely in-frame clones and lacks some. Altogether about 110,000 clones are present, under 80% being singletons, with the ten largest covering around 5.8%. Regarding the study as a whole: Data from an earlier analysis indicated that most TCR beta V segments were productive either about 90% or about 30% of the time. Researchers reported in a later analysis that a missense DCLRE1C variant was tied to TCR beta V- and J-gene trimming. HLA restriction was apparent for most CMV-associated TCR beta chains in a later analysis.

The sequencing sample was made of PBMCs. This sequence originates from a woman aged 50 to 60 in good health and CMV-seropositive. V is TRBV28 and J is TRBJ2-5, with TRBD1 matching 8 bases. The last part of the DNA fits TRBJ2-7 better; the J call may be wrong. CDR3: CASSTDQIDRGPYEQYF. The CDR3 bases are TGTGCCAGCAGCACCGACCAAATTGACAGGGGTCCCTACGAGCAGTACTTC.